The entry that follows covers one TCR beta chain sequence. Its matching antigen is unknown. Between the trimmed V and J ends, which lost 5 bases and 2 bases, there was a span of 13 bases. The CDR3 spans 14 residues. Germline values: CDR1 SQVTM, CDR2 ANQGSEA. The data were taken from a study of T-cell reconstitution after alpha-beta-depleted transplantation in children. A library of TCRbeta sequences, prepared with unique molecular identifiers, was generated. TCRdb re-called the PCR reads with MiXCR, one entry per CDR3 protein. Of more than 400,000 distinct CDR3 sequences in the sample, 10% to 12% were seen once. Findings and caveats of the study: Several hundred expanded graft clones reportedly were the source of alpha-beta T cells about two months after transplant.

V and J are TRBV29-1 and TRBJ1-3, with D uncertain. The sample was PBMCs, mostly from graft donor cells, taken 180 days after TCRalphabeta/CD19-depleted stem cell transplant. This sequence was found in a female patient between 2 and 10 years old who had a stem cell transplant for aplastic anemia, so the T cells may come from the graft donor. The DNA of the CDR3 is TGCAGCGTTACCACCCCAGGCCCTGGAAACACCATATATTTT. Its translation is CSVTTPGPGNTIYF.